The sequence of this T cell receptor beta chain was determined in a study of post-analysis software for immune sequencing data. Study-level findings and limits: Patients carried a few TRBV segments more frequently than controls did, and TRBV5-6, TRBV5-1 and TRBV20-1 were among them.

In the case of this clonotype: Its antigen is unidentified.

The CDR3 has 12 amino acids. Trimming took 6 bases from V and 6 from J, leaving 11 bases between them. Germline CDR1 is DFQATT and CDR2 is SNEGSKA (reference sequence). Libraries were made from TCR beta cDNA, and they carried unique molecular identifiers. A single record per CDR3 protein comes from TCRdb applying MiXCR to the PCR reads. The repertoire holds hundreds of thousands of distinct CDR3 sequences, 25% to 30% seen once, with roughly 0.54% in the top ten. This receptor was taken from a girl between 10 and 17 years old with multiple sclerosis. The V gene is TRBV20-1, the J gene TRBJ2-2, with a weak D call TRBD2 (6 bases). The sequencing input was blood. CDR3 amino acids: CSARDFAGELFF. The CDR3 DNA reads as TGCAGTGCCCGGGACTTCGCCGGGGAGCTGTTTTTT.